Following are 22 T cell receptor beta chains from one sample sequenced in a study of blood T cell repertoires in COVID-19. The method was immunoSEQ multiplex PCR; TCRdb's version includes in-frame clones alone and lacks a portion of them. The data contain 90,000 to 120,000 clones, 65% to 80% of them seen just once; the ten biggest clones take up approximately 4.3%. The specimen was peripheral blood. The source is a man in his 70s with acute or convalescent COVID-19.

There are a few counts of this clone. CDR3 amino acids: CATLRRDNYGYTF. The CDR3 region has the DNA TGTGCCACCCTCCGCAGGGATAACTATGGCTACACCTTC. The V call is TRBV6-5, the J call TRBJ1-2, with D possibly matching TRBD1 (5 bases). The CDR3 is 13 residues long. Trimming shortened V by 10 bases and J by 1 base, and 13 bases separated the two germline ends. In germline, CDR1 is MNHEY, CDR2 SVGAGI.

The chain is built from TRBV3-1 (or the pseudogene TRBV3-2) and TRBJ1-4; TRBD1 aligns across 7 bases. V was clipped by 5 bases and J by 10 bases; unmatched bases: 10. CDR3 length: 14 amino acids. The germline CDR1 and CDR2 sequences are LGHDT and YNNKEL (reference sequence). CDR3 amino acids: CASSKRQGAGKLFF. As DNA, the CDR3 is TGTGCCAGCAGCAAGAGACAGGGTGCGGGAAAACTGTTTTTT.

The chain recombines TRBV4-3 with TRBJ1-1; D may be TRBD1 (5 bases). The germline gives CDR1 LGHNA, CDR2 YSLEER. This CDR3 is 16 amino acids long. V was pared by 0 bases and J by 4 bases, with 15 bases between. The CDR3 DNA reads TGCGCCAGCAGCCAAGATCAGGGTTGGCGGCGCACTGAAGCTTTCTTT. Translation gives CASSQDQGWRRTEAFF.

The chain links TRBV21-1 to TRBJ2-7; the table's D gene call, TRBD1, was not cross checked with the DNA. TRBV21-1 is reported as a pseudogene. The length of the CDR3 is 21 residues. In nucleotides, the CDR3 is TGTGCCAGCAGCAAAACCCAGACAGGGTTTAGGACAAAATCCCTTGACTACGAGCAGTACTTC. It codes for CASSKTQTGFRTKSLDYEQYF.

This clone was recorded a few times. This chain uses TRBV11-2 with TRBJ1-6; 8 bases agree with TRBD1. CDR1 and CDR2 (germline): SGHAT, FQNNGV. This CDR3 is 14 amino acids long. J gave up 7 bases and V 1 base, and 0 bases lay outside the gene matches. DNA for the CDR3: TGTGCCAGCAGCTTAGGGACAGGGAATTCACCCCTCCACTTT. This translates into CASSLGTGNSPLHF. The whole variable domain, filled in from reference TRBV11-2 and TRBJ1-6, reads EAGVAQSPRYKIIEKRQSVAFWCNPISGHATLYWYQQILGQGPKLLIQFQNNGVVDDSQLPKDRFSAERLKGVDSTLKIQPAKLEDSAVYLCASSLGTGNSPLHFGNGTRLTVT.

V usage is TRBV5-4 and J usage is TRBJ2-7, with D possibly matching TRBD1 (5 bases). There are 15 residues in the CDR3. Looked up from germline, CDR1 is SGHNT and CDR2 is YYREEE (reference sequence). The ends were cut back, 0 bases at V and 0 bases at J, with 10 bases in the middle. CDR3 in amino acids: CASSLEDTGSYEQYF. DNA for the CDR3: TGTGCCAGCAGCTTGGAGGACACAGGCTCCTACGAGCAGTACTTC.

The rearrangement links TRBV25-1 to TRBJ1-5; D is perhaps TRBD1 (5 bases). This CDR3 comprises 14 residues. Trimming stripped 1 base from V and 1 base from J, with 5 bases between. Germline V lookup: CDR1 MGHDK, CDR2 SYGVNS. In DNA, the CDR3 is TGTGCCAGCAGTGAATCAGGGAGCAATCAGCCCCAGCATTTT. The encoded protein is CASSESGSNQPQHF.

The J gene is TRBJ2-2, the V gene TRBV5-1; a weak D match, TRBD1 (5 bases). Germline V gives CDR1 SGHRS, CDR2 YFSETQ. This CDR3 spans 14 amino acids. The V and J ends lost 3 bases and 3 bases respectively, with 9 bases between them. As DNA, the CDR3 is TGCGCCAGCAGCTCTCGACAGCACACCGGGGAGCTGTTTTTT. This codes for CASSSRQHTGELFF.

The rearrangement joins TRBV3-1 (or the pseudogene TRBV3-2) to TRBJ2-1; TRBD2 matches 11 bases. V was clipped by 0 bases and J by 7 bases; unmatched bases: 8. The CDR3 contains 17 residues. The V gene's germline CDR1 is LGHDT and CDR2 YNNKEL (reference sequence). The CDR3 DNA follows: TGTGCCAGCAGCCAAGAAATCCTAGCGGGGGGAGGAAATGAGCAGTTCTTC. Its translation is CASSQEILAGGGNEQFF.

V gene TRBV6-5 combines with J gene TRBJ1-1; 7 nucleotides line up with TRBD1. The V gene's germline CDR1 is MNHEY and CDR2 SVGAGI. CDR3 length: 15 amino acids. J gave up 4 bases and V 5 bases, and 10 bases lay outside the gene matches. CDR3 bases: TGTGCCAGCAGTAAGGCAGGGGGAAGAGGCACTGAAGCTTTCTTT. Translation gives CASSKAGGRGTEAFF.

The V call is TRBV10-3, the J call TRBJ2-1; 10 bases are shared with TRBD2. Germline lookup yields CDR1 ENHRY and CDR2 SYGVKD. V was clipped by 9 bases and J by 7 bases; unmatched bases: 6. The CDR3 contains 13 residues. CDR3 region: CAIRLAGTNEQFF. The CDR3 DNA is TGTGCCATACGACTAGCGGGTACGAATGAGCAGTTCTTC.

This sequence joins TRBV7-9 and TRBJ1-4, with D hard to call. The germline V and J ends were trimmed by 0 bases and 7 bases, with 6 bases remaining between them. CDR3 length: 13 amino acids. CDR1 and CDR2 (germline): SEHNR, FQNEAQ (reference sequence). CDR3 bases: TGTGCCAGCAGCTTAGCGGGAGCTGAAAAACTGTTTTTT. It encodes CASSLAGAEKLFF. Complete variable domain (other parts from reference TRBV7-9 and TRBJ1-4): DTGVSQNPRHKITKRGQNVTFRCDPISEHNRLYWYRQTLGQGPEFLTYFQNEAQLEKSRLLSDRFSAERPKGSFSTLEIQRTEQGDSAMYLCASSLAGAEKLFFGSGTQLSVL.

The V call is TRBV19, the J call TRBJ2-1; 11 positions match TRBD1. CDR1 is LNHDA, CDR2 SQIVND, per germline (reference sequence). The length of the CDR3 is 14 residues. V shed 9 bases and J 9 bases; nucleotides not matched to a gene: 10. The CDR3 nucleotides read TGTGCCAGCGGCTCGGGACAGGGGGACCCTGAGCAGTTCTTC. Protein sequence: CASGSGQGDPEQFF. The entire variable domain, with the rest obtained from reference TRBV19 and TRBJ2-1, is as follows: DGGITQSPKYLFRKEGQNVTLSCEQNLNHDAMYWYRQDPGQGLRLIYYSQIVNDFQKGDIAEGYSVSREKKESFPLTVTSAQKNPTAFYLCASGSGQGDPEQFFGPGTRLTVL.

The V gene is TRBV10-3, the J gene TRBJ2-5; no definite D call. Germline CDR1 is ENHRY and CDR2 is SYGVKD. V shed 10 bases and J shed 1 base, with 13 bases lying between them. The CDR3 runs to 13 residues. The CDR3: CATSTRVQETQYF. DNA of the CDR3: TGTGCCACCTCTACGCGCGTCCAAGAGACCCAGTACTTC.

The gene calls are TRBV24-1 and TRBJ2-7; 9 bases line up with TRBD1. This CDR3 contains 14 residues. J was trimmed by 3 bases and V by 9 bases; bases with no gene match: 8. CDR1 is KGHDR, CDR2 SFDVKD, per germline. CDR3 coding DNA: TGTGCCACCGCCACGGGACAGGGCGACTACGAGCAGTACTTC. Translating it yields CATATGQGDYEQYF.

The chain couples TRBV11-2 to TRBJ2-7; tentatively, D is TRBD1 (8 bases). V was clipped by 4 bases and J by 6 bases, with 16 bases between them. Germline CDR1 is SGHAT and CDR2 is FQNNGV. The CDR3 is made up of 14 amino acids. CDR3 sequence: CASSSTGEGIEQYF. CDR3 nucleotides: TGTGCCAGCAGCTCGACAGGGGAGGGGATCGAGCAGTACTTC.

The chain carries TRBV11-2 and TRBJ1-1; TRBD1 is a possible D gene (6 bases). The V end was cut by 0 bases, the J end by 4 bases, with 12 bases between. Germline loops: CDR1 SGHAT, CDR2 FQNNGV. The CDR3 is made up of 15 amino acids. The CDR3, as DNA: TGTGCCAGCAGCTTAGAGGGAGGGGGTGCCACTGAAGCTTTCTTT. As protein: CASSLEGGGATEAFF.

J is TRBJ1-1 and V is TRBV19; a weak D match, TRBD1 (6 bases). This CDR3 contains 16 residues. V lost 5 bases and J lost 2, with 18 bases in between. The germline V gene has CDR1 LNHDA and CDR2 SQIVND (reference sequence). DNA of the CDR3: TGTGCCAGTAGTCCCCGGGTTGGGGGCCAAAACACTGAAGCTTTCTTT. This sequence encodes CASSPRVGGQNTEAFF.

This clone was seen more than once but under ten times. The CDR3 sequence is CASRGQGIDNEQFF. In DNA, the CDR3 is TGTGCCAGTAGGGGACAGGGAATCGACAATGAGCAGTTCTTC. This chain joins TRBV19 and TRBJ2-1; 9 bases line up with TRBD1. Germline lookup yields CDR1 LNHDA and CDR2 SQIVND (reference sequence). J lost 5 bases, V lost 6 bases, and 5 bases had no gene match. The CDR3 is made up of 14 amino acids.

This CDR3 reads CASSFQLAGNEQFF. Written as DNA, the CDR3 is TGTGCCAGCAGTTTTCAGTTAGCGGGGAATGAGCAGTTCTTC. The genes are TRBV27 and TRBJ2-1, with 8 bases lining up with TRBD2. The CDR3 sequence is 14 residues long. V shed 3 bases and J 7 bases; nucleotides not matched to a gene: 5. The V gene's germline CDR1 is MNHEY and CDR2 SMNVEV (reference sequence).

The chain has TRBV27 and TRBJ1-1; 9 bases match TRBD1. The CDR3 loop spans 15 amino acids. V dropped 5 bases and J dropped 4; count of bases not matched to a gene: 8. Germline V gene lookup returns CDR1 MNHEY and CDR2 SMNVEV (reference sequence). CDR3 amino acids: CASSKAGQGRTEAFF. Written as DNA, the CDR3 is TGTGCCAGCAGTAAGGCGGGACAGGGCCGCACTGAAGCTTTCTTT.

The chain carries TRBV14 and TRBJ2-2; possible D gene TRBD2, 5 bases. The CDR3 sequence is 15 residues long. CDR1 and CDR2 from the germline V gene are SGHDN and FVKESK. Trimming left V 1 base short and J 6 bases short, with 12 bases between. As DNA, the CDR3 is TGTGCCAGCAGCCAAGGATCGCCCGGGGCCGGGGAGCTGTTTTTT. This sequence encodes CASSQGSPGAGELFF.